The source of this T cell receptor (beta chain) is a study of T cells in localized non-small cell lung cancer. Study-wide results and caveats: Tumor showed lower T cell clonality than uninvolved adjacent lung, where it was highest. Median detection of top 100 tumor clones in adjacent lung was 55 to 60 clones. Sequencing was limited to one tumor region, leaving the possibility of heterogeneity open.

The CDR3 covers 15 residues. Germline assignment: CDR1 KGHSH and CDR2 LQKENI. J gave up 8 bases and V 4 bases, and 10 bases lay outside the gene matches. The data were produced by immunoSEQ multiplex PCR, yet TCRdb's version contains in-frame clones alone and is incomplete. The data contain about 57,000 clones, roughly 90% of them singletons. In regard to this clone: Its specificity is unknown.

V is TRBV18 and J is TRBJ2-1, with 8 bases that match TRBD2. The sequence came from a man aged 40 to 70 with stage I lung adenocarcinoma. Here the sequenced sample was peripheral blood, taken before any cancer treatment. The CDR3 region has the DNA TGTGCCAGCTCACGTACGTCGGTCGGGGGGGATGAGCAGTTCTTC. Translating gives CASSRTSVGGDEQFF.